This T cell receptor beta chain stems from a study of T cells in Graves' hyperthyroidism and ophthalmopathy. The study, taken as a whole, reports: In the analysis, a 13 V-J model separated ophthalmopathy from stable hyperthyroidism. Expanded thyroid clonotypes (above 0.001) were mostly also found in blood.

RNA transcripts provided the source from which TCR beta CDR3 regions were amplified. The HTBI set primed first-round TCR CDR3 RT-PCR. Each CDR3 protein gets one entry after TCRdb re-called the multiplex PCR reads with MiXCR. This sample carries 390,000 or so distinct CDR3 sequences, roughly 15% of them seen once, and the ten largest clones take 13%. With regard to this clonotype: What it recognizes is unknown.

V was shortened by 6 bases and J by 10 bases, with 13 bases between the two germline ends. The germline gives CDR1 LNHDA, CDR2 SQIVND (reference sequence). CDR3 length equals 12 residues. Ophthalmopathy patients had moderate-to-severe active disease, CAS ≥3, NOSPECS ≥4, and disease duration under 3 months. Cells are PBMCs isolated from roughly 10 ml of fresh blood. V and J are TRBV19 and TRBJ2-1; TRBD2 might be the D (6 bases). This sequence was found in a man aged 18-30 years with Graves' ophthalmopathy. The sample taken for sequencing was blood. The CDR3: CASSLGTAEQFF. In DNA, the CDR3 is TGTGCCAGTAGCCTTGGGACTGCGGAGCAGTTCTTC.